This T cell receptor (beta chain) was recovered during a study of T-cell reconstitution after alpha-beta-depleted transplantation in children. The CDR3 length is 15 residues. Germline V gives CDR1 SNHLY, CDR2 FYNNEI. V dropped 4 bases and J dropped 4; count of bases not matched to a gene: 4. Unique molecular identifiers were incorporated during preparation of the TCRbeta library. TCRdb reanalysed the PCR reads using MiXCR and keeps one entry per CDR3 protein. The sample consists of about 110,000 distinct CDR3 sequences, about a tenth of them appearing once. The table lists this clonotype with a few counts.

The sequencing here drew on PBMCs, taken before TCRalphabeta/CD19-depleted stem cell transplant. This TCR derives from a boy younger than 10 with acute lymphoblastic leukemia, due to receive a stem cell transplant. This chain uses TRBV2 with TRBJ2-1; 10 bases align to TRBD2. The CDR3 bases are TGTGCCAGCAGTGTTCCTAGCGGGGGATACAATGAGCAGTTCTTC. Translation gives CASSVPSGGYNEQFF.